This T cell receptor (beta chain) was captured in a study of CD8+ T cells in alopecia areata. About the study: Affected scalp percentage determined the severity score of treated patients.

Extracted RNA was reverse transcribed into cDNA, the sequencing template. TCRdb keeps only in-frame clones here, not all; method: immunoSEQ multiplex PCR. The sample carries some 19,000 clones, 50% to 60% recorded once. On this clone itself: Antigen: not known.

Treatment noted: oral pan-JAK inhibitor, 5-10 mg twice daily. Peripheral blood, together with lesional scalp punch biopsies, was collected from alopecia areata patients. V was clipped by 5 bases and J by 6 bases, with 13 bases between them. CDR3 length: 13 residues. Per the germline V gene, CDR1 is SGHNT and CDR2 is YENEEA. Study-level findings and limits: TCRs were shared less clearly across patients than in mice, possibly for HLA-related reasons. Scalp sample data also include resident alphabeta T cells from normal skin. There were many expanded lesional clones persisting in scalp and blood during tofacitinib.

Sequencing used skin, obtained at week 4, from a patient treated with tofacitinib. This TCR derives from a human donor with alopecia areata. The V gene is TRBV11-3, the J gene TRBJ1-2; D gene ambiguous. The CDR3 DNA sequence: TGTGCCAGCAGCACCAGGACGAGGGATGGCTACACCTTC. Residues: CASSTRTRDGYTF.